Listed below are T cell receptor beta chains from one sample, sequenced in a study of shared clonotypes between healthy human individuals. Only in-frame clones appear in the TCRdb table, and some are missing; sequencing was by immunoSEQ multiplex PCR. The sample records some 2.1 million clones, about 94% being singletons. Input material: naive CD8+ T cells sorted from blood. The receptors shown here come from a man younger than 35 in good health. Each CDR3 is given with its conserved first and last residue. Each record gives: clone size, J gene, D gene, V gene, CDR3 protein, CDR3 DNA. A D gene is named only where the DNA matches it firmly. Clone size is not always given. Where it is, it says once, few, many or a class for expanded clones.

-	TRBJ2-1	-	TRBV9	CASSEGGRNEQFF	TGTGCCAGCAGCGAGGGCGGAAGGAATGAGCAGTTCTTC
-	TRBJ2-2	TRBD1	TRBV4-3	CASRNRPDRATGELFF	TGCGCCAGCAGGAACCGCCCCGACAGGGCTACCGGGGAGCTGTTTTTT
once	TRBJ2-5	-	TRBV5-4	CASSLAYQETQYF	TGTGCCAGCAGCTTAGCGTACCAAGAGACCCAGTACTTC
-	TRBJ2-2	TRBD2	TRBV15	CATSRDWGGANTGELFF	TGTGCCACCAGCAGAGATTGGGGGGGAGCGAACACCGGGGAGCTGTTTTTT
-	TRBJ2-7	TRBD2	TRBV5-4	CASSLDGTSGYEQYF	TGTGCCAGCAGCTTGGATGGGACTAGCGGCTACGAGCAGTACTTC
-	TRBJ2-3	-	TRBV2	CASSRPSGPSSTDTQYF	TGTGCCAGCAGCCGACCCTCGGGTCCTTCTAGCACAGATACGCAGTATTTT
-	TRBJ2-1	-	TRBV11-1	CASSSDGQGGVSYNEQFF	TGTGCCAGCAGCTCGGACGGACAGGGAGGGGTATCCTACAATGAGCAGTTCTTC
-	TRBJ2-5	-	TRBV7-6	CASSLESGETQYF	TGTGCCAGCAGCTTAGAATCGGGAGAGACCCAGTACTTC
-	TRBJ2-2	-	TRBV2	CASSREDGELFF	TGTGCCAGCAGTCGGGAAGACGGGGAGCTGTTTTTT
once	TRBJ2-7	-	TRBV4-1	CASSQGHGAYEQYF	TGCGCCAGCAGCCAGGGTCATGGGGCCTACGAGCAGTACTTC
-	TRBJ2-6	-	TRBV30	CAWSGLSWQGQQLLSGANVLTF	TGTGCCTGGAGTGGTTTGAGTTGGCAGGGGCAGCAACTCCTCTCTGGGGCCAACGTCCTGACTTTC
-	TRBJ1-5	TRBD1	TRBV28	CASSPGTGGVQPQHF	TGTGCCAGCAGCCCGGGGACAGGGGGCGTGCAGCCCCAGCATTTT
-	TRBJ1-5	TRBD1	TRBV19	CATKQGSGQPQHF	TGTGCCACAAAACAGGGGAGCGGCCAGCCCCAGCATTTT
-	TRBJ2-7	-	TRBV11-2	CASSVGLSYEQYF	TGTGCCAGCAGCGTAGGGCTTTCCTACGAGCAGTACTTC
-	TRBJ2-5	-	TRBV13	CASSLDPFLETQYF	TGTGCCAGCAGCTTAGATCCCTTTTTGGAGACCCAGTACTTC
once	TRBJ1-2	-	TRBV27	CASSLYPKSYGYTF	TGTGCCAGCAGTTTATATCCCAAGAGCTATGGCTACACCTTC
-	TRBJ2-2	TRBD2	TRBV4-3	CASSQDSIAGENGELFF	TGCGCCAGCAGCCAAGACTCTATAGCGGGAGAGAACGGGGAGCTGTTTTTT
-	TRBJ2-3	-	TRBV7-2	CASSPPGADTQYF	TGTGCCAGCAGCCCTCCGGGGGCTGATACGCAGTATTTT
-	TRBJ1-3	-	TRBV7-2	CASSPREYGNTIYF	TGTGCCAGCAGCCCCAGGGAGTATGGAAACACCATATATTTT
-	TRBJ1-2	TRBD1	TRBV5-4	CASSSRDRGIDYGYTF	TGTGCCAGCAGCTCCCGGGACAGGGGGATTGACTATGGCTACACCTTC
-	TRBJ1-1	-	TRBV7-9	CASSLVASMNTEAFF	TGTGCCAGCAGCTTAGTTGCGTCCATGAACACTGAAGCTTTCTTT
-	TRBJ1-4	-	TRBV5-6	CASSLRIPQEATNEKLFF	TGTGCCAGCAGCTTGCGAATACCCCAAGAAGCAACTAATGAAAAACTGTTTTTT
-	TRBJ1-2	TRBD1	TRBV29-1	CSVDVGQASESF	TGCAGCGTTGACGTGGGACAGGCCTCAGAATCCTTC
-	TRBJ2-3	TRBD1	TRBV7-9	CASSGDRAADTQYF	TGTGCCAGCAGCGGAGACAGGGCTGCAGATACGCAGTATTTT
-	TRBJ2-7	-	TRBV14	CASGQPLGGGQTSRIRTYEQYF	TGTGCCAGCGGCCAACCCCTAGGCGGGGGACAGACCTCGCGAATACGGACCTACGAGCAGTACTTC
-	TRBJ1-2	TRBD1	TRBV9	CASSGRDSNYGYTF	TGTGCCAGCAGCGGCCGGGACAGTAACTATGGCTACACCTTC
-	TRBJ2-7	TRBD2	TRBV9	CASSSSGGFPSYEQYF	TGTGCCAGCAGCTCAAGCGGGGGGTTCCCCTCCTACGAGCAGTACTTC
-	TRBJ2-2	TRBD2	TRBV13	CASSSLGLANTGELFF	TGTGCCAGCAGCTCTCTCGGACTAGCGAACACCGGGGAGCTGTTTTTT
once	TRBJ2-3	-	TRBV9	CASSVAGGMTDTQYF	TGTGCCAGCAGCGTAGCGGGCGGGATGACAGATACGCAGTATTTT
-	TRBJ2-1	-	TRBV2	CASSGTITENEQFF	TGTGCCAGCAGTGGGACGATTACAGAGAATGAGCAGTTCTTC
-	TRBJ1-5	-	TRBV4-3	CASSQDRQGNQPQHF	TGCGCCAGCAGCCAAGATCGACAGGGCAATCAGCCCCAGCATTTT
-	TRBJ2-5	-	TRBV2	CASSDGGETQYF	TGTGCCAGCAGTGATGGGGGGGAGACCCAGTACTTC
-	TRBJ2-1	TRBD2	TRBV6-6	CASSYFLAGGSNEQFF	TGTGCCAGCAGTTACTTCCTAGCGGGAGGCTCCAATGAGCAGTTCTTC
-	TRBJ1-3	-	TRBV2	CASNPDSSGNTIYF	TGTGCCAGCAACCCGGACAGCTCTGGAAACACCATATATTTT
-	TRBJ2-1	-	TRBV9	CASSVEGVGYNEQFF	TGTGCCAGCAGCGTAGAGGGAGTGGGCTACAATGAGCAGTTCTTC
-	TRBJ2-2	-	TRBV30	CAWSAGAGELFF	TGTGCCTGGAGTGCTGGCGCCGGGGAGCTGTTTTTT
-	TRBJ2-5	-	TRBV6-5	CASSYDETGWETQYF	TGTGCCAGCAGTTACGACGAAACTGGATGGGAGACCCAGTACTTC
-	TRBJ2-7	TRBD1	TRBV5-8	CASSIQGNPYEQYF	TGTGCCAGCAGCATACAGGGGAATCCCTACGAGCAGTACTTC
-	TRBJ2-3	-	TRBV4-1	CASSQEFGLTDTQYF	TGCGCCAGCAGCCAAGAATTCGGGCTCACAGATACGCAGTATTTT
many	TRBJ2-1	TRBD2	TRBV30	CAWSGLAGKEQFF	TGTGCCTGGAGTGGACTAGCGGGGAAGGAGCAGTTCTTC
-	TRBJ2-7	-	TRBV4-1	CASSRIPGGDSNEQYF	TGCGCCAGCAGCCGGATCCCCGGAGGGGACAGCAACGAGCAGTACTTC
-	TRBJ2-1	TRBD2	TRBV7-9	CASSSQLAGGQDEQFF	TGTGCCAGCAGCTCCCAACTAGCGGGAGGGCAAGATGAGCAGTTCTTC
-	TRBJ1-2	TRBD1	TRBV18	CASSPIDREEGYTF	TGTGCCAGCTCCCCAATTGACAGGGAGGAGGGCTACACCTTC
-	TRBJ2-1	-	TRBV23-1	CASSRRFGNNEQFF	TGCGCCAGCAGTCGAAGGTTTGGGAACAATGAGCAGTTCTTC
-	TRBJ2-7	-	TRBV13	CASSLQGSYEQYF	TGTGCCAGCAGCCTACAGGGATCCTACGAGCAGTACTTC
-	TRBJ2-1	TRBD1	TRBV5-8	CASNQGTGGNEQFF	TGTGCCAGCAACCAAGGGACAGGGGGAAATGAGCAGTTCTTC
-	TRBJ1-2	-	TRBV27	CASSSSEDYGYTF	TGTGCCAGCAGTTCTTCTGAGGATTACGGCTACACCTTC
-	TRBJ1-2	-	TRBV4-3	CASSGGGLWGYTF	TGCGCCAGCAGCGGGGGTGGCTTGTGGGGCTACACCTTC
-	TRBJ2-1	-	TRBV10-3	CAISPLVGNEQFF	TGTGCCATCAGCCCACTAGTTGGCAATGAGCAGTTCTTC
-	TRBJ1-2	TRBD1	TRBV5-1	CASSLDRGRKSGYTF	TGCGCCAGCAGCTTGGACAGGGGGCGGAAAAGTGGCTACACCTTC
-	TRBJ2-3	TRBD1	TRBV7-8	CASSSGTGHTDTQYF	TGTGCCAGCAGCTCCGGGACAGGCCACACAGATACGCAGTATTTT
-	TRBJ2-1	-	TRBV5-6	CASSLHPGRLMDEQFF	TGTGCCAGCAGCTTGCATCCCGGGAGATTAATGGATGAGCAGTTCTTC
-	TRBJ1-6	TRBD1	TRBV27	CASSFDRVKSPLHF	TGTGCCAGCAGTTTCGACAGGGTGAAATCACCCCTCCACTTT